These T cell receptor beta chains were read from a single sample in a study of CD8+ T cells in alopecia areata. Clones were sequenced by immunoSEQ multiplex PCR, and TCRdb holds only the in-frame ones, with some missing. The repertoire has about 180,000 clones, roughly 50% of them found once; the top ten carry roughly 17%. The sequences come from CD4+ T cells sorted from blood, collected between weeks 55 and 65, from a patient treated with tofacitinib. These receptor sequences come from a human donor with alopecia areata. The CDR3 runs from the conserved cysteine through the conserved F or W. A D gene is named only where the DNA matches it firmly. Clone size, where shown, is once, few, many, or a class for clones that have expanded.

d_gene: .; len: 11; abundance: .; j_gene: TRBJ1-2; v_gene: TRBV29-1; CDR3aa: CSVRGSYGYTF; CDR3nt: TGCAGCGTCCGGGGGTCCTATGGCTACACCTTC
d_gene: TRBD2; len: 16; abundance: .; j_gene: TRBJ2-5; v_gene: TRBV10-3; CDR3aa: CAISDGPDRGGETQYF; CDR3nt: TGTGCCATCAGTGACGGCCCGGACCGGGGGGGAGAGACCCAGTACTTC
d_gene: .; len: 14; abundance: .; j_gene: TRBJ2-7; v_gene: TRBV6-5; CDR3aa: CASSYHGQSYEQYF; CDR3nt: TGTGCCAGCAGTTACCACGGCCAGAGCTACGAGCAGTACTTC
d_gene: .; len: 15; abundance: .; j_gene: TRBJ2-3; v_gene: TRBV7-3; CDR3aa: CASSFSIPGADTQYF; CDR3nt: TGTGCCAGCAGCTTTTCGATCCCTGGGGCAGATACGCAGTATTTT
d_gene: TRBD1; len: 15; abundance: .; j_gene: TRBJ1-2; v_gene: TRBV30; CDR3aa: CAWSPRGTGNVEKTF; CDR3nt: TGTGCCTGGAGTCCCCGGGGGACAGGGAACGTAGAAAAGACCTTC
d_gene: .; len: 16; abundance: .; j_gene: TRBJ2-3; v_gene: TRBV11-3; CDR3aa: CASRGTGNLSTDTQYF; CDR3nt: TGTGCCAGCAGGGGAACAGGGAACCTTAGCACAGATACGCAGTATTTT
d_gene: TRBD2; len: 16; abundance: .; j_gene: TRBJ2-3; v_gene: TRBV6-4; CDR3aa: CASSDGAGGFRDTQYF; CDR3nt: TGTGCCAGCAGTGACGGTGCGGGGGGGTTTCGAGATACGCAGTATTTT
d_gene: TRBD2; len: 15; abundance: .; j_gene: TRBJ2-7; v_gene: TRBV27; CDR3aa: CASSLVAGASYEQYF; CDR3nt: TGTGCCAGCAGTTTAGTAGCGGGGGCGTCCTACGAGCAGTACTTC
d_gene: .; len: 12; abundance: once; j_gene: TRBJ2-6; v_gene: TRBV30; CDR3aa: CAWKTGANVLTF; CDR3nt: TGTGCCTGGAAGACCGGGGCCAACGTCCTGACTTTC
d_gene: .; len: 14; abundance: .; j_gene: TRBJ1-2; v_gene: TRBV7-8; CDR3aa: CASSFRRENYGYTF; CDR3nt: TGTGCCAGCAGCTTTCGCAGGGAGAACTATGGCTACACCTTC
d_gene: .; len: 14; abundance: .; j_gene: TRBJ2-2; v_gene: TRBV30; CDR3aa: CAWRTLANTGELFF; CDR3nt: TGTGCCTGGAGGACTCTCGCGAACACCGGGGAGCTGTTTTTT
d_gene: .; len: 13; abundance: .; j_gene: TRBJ2-1; v_gene: TRBV10-2; CDR3aa: CASSTSGRNEQFF; CDR3nt: TGCGCCAGCAGTACCTCGGGGCGGAATGAGCAGTTCTTC
d_gene: TRBD2; len: 13; abundance: few; j_gene: TRBJ2-7; v_gene: TRBV10-3; CDR3aa: CAISLAGGPAQYF; CDR3nt: TGTGCCATCAGTTTAGCGGGGGGGCCGGCGCAGTACTTC
d_gene: .; len: 15; abundance: .; j_gene: TRBJ1-3; v_gene: TRBV16; CDR3aa: CASSQSLASGNTIYF; CDR3nt: TGTGCCAGCAGCCAATCGTTGGCCTCTGGAAACACCATATATTTT
d_gene: .; len: 14; abundance: .; j_gene: TRBJ1-3; v_gene: TRBV7-8; CDR3aa: CASSLAGLGNTIYF; CDR3nt: TGTGCCAGCAGCTTAGCAGGGCTCGGGAACACCATATATTTT
d_gene: TRBD1; len: 15; abundance: many; j_gene: TRBJ2-5; v_gene: TRBV6-1; CDR3aa: CAISPLGQGQETQYF; CDR3nt: TGTGCCATCTCTCCCTTGGGACAGGGACAAGAGACCCAGTACTTC
d_gene: .; len: 15; abundance: .; j_gene: TRBJ1-4; v_gene: TRBV19; CDR3aa: CASSIGAGPNEKLFF; CDR3nt: TGTGCCAGTAGTATCGGGGCAGGGCCTAATGAAAAACTGTTTTTT
d_gene: TRBD2; len: 19; abundance: few; j_gene: TRBJ2-1; v_gene: TRBV4-1; CDR3aa: CASSQDSRTSGATYNEQFF; CDR3nt: TGCGCCAGCAGCCAAGATTCTCGGACTAGCGGGGCGACCTACAATGAGCAGTTCTTC
d_gene: .; len: 12; abundance: .; j_gene: TRBJ2-5; v_gene: TRBV2; CDR3aa: CASSEEEETQYF; CDR3nt: TGTGCCAGCAGTGAAGAAGAAGAGACCCAGTACTTC
d_gene: TRBD1; len: 16; abundance: .; j_gene: TRBJ2-7; v_gene: TRBV18; CDR3aa: CASSPTQGQGIHEQYF; CDR3nt: TGTGCCAGCTCACCCACACAGGGGCAAGGGATACACGAGCAGTACTTC
d_gene: .; len: 13; abundance: .; j_gene: TRBJ2-3; v_gene: TRBV15; CDR3aa: CATSADSTDTQYF; CDR3nt: TGTGCCACCAGCGCGGACAGCACAGATACGCAGTATTTT
d_gene: .; len: 17; abundance: .; j_gene: TRBJ1-5; v_gene: TRBV4-1; CDR3aa: CASSQDGGGYSNQPQHF; CDR3nt: TGCGCCAGCAGCCAAGACGGTGGCGGGTATAGCAATCAGCCCCAGCATTTT
d_gene: .; len: 15; abundance: .; j_gene: TRBJ1-2; v_gene: TRBV6-5; CDR3aa: CASAQQRGENYGYTF; CDR3nt: TGTGCCAGCGCCCAGCAGCGGGGGGAGAACTATGGCTACACCTTC
d_gene: .; len: 15; abundance: .; j_gene: TRBJ1-4; v_gene: TRBV6-6; CDR3aa: CASSYSNRDNEKLFF; CDR3nt: TGTGCCAGCAGTTACTCTAACCGAGATAATGAAAAACTGTTTTTT
d_gene: .; len: 14; abundance: few; j_gene: TRBJ1-2; v_gene: TRBV7-9; CDR3aa: CASSQGEASRGYTF; CDR3nt: TGTGCCAGCAGCCAGGGTGAAGCGTCTCGGGGCTACACCTTC
d_gene: .; len: 15; abundance: .; j_gene: TRBJ2-1; v_gene: TRBV6-5; CDR3aa: CASRGTTVNHNEQFF; CDR3nt: TGTGCCAGCAGAGGGACAACCGTTAATCACAATGAGCAGTTCTTC
d_gene: .; len: 14; abundance: .; j_gene: TRBJ1-6; v_gene: TRBV30; CDR3aa: CAWDQGILGSPLHF; CDR3nt: TGTGCCTGGGACCAGGGAATTTTGGGTTCACCCCTCCACTTT
d_gene: .; len: 15; abundance: .; j_gene: TRBJ1-2; v_gene: TRBV4-1; CDR3aa: CASSQKPGLNYGYTF; CDR3nt: TGCGCCAGCAGCCAAAAACCCGGACTGAACTATGGCTACACCTTC
d_gene: .; len: 15; abundance: few; j_gene: TRBJ2-6; v_gene: TRBV4-2; CDR3aa: CASSQLTGGANVLTF; CDR3nt: TGTGCCAGCAGCCAACTTACAGGGGGGGCCAACGTCCTGACTTTC
d_gene: .; len: 13; abundance: .; j_gene: TRBJ1-1; v_gene: TRBV29-1; CDR3aa: CSVRASGNTEAFF; CDR3nt: TGCAGCGTTAGGGCATCGGGGAACACTGAAGCTTTCTTT
d_gene: TRBD2; len: 14; abundance: .; j_gene: TRBJ2-1; v_gene: TRBV9; CDR3aa: CASTPREGGGEQFF; CDR3nt: TGTGCCAGCACCCCGCGGGAGGGGGGTGGAGAGCAGTTCTTC
d_gene: .; len: 12; abundance: .; j_gene: TRBJ1-1; v_gene: TRBV2; CDR3aa: CASSDWNTEAFF; CDR3nt: TGTGCCAGCAGTGACTGGAACACTGAAGCTTTCTTT
d_gene: .; len: 13; abundance: .; j_gene: TRBJ2-7; v_gene: TRBV30; CDR3aa: CAWSTGGPYEQYF; CDR3nt: TGTGCCTGGAGTACAGGTGGGCCTTACGAGCAGTACTTC
d_gene: .; len: 13; abundance: .; j_gene: TRBJ2-3; v_gene: TRBV30; CDR3aa: CAWSVGHPDTQYF; CDR3nt: TGTGCCTGGAGTGTAGGGCACCCAGATACGCAGTATTTT
d_gene: .; len: 11; abundance: few; j_gene: TRBJ1-2; v_gene: TRBV6-5; CDR3aa: CASIGNYGYTF; CDR3nt: TGTGCCAGCATAGGGAACTATGGCTACACCTTC
d_gene: .; len: 17; abundance: few; j_gene: TRBJ1-1; v_gene: TRBV7-9; CDR3aa: CASSLALFGQENTEAFF; CDR3nt: TGTGCCAGCAGCTTAGCGCTCTTCGGGCAGGAGAACACTGAAGCTTTCTTT
d_gene: TRBD1; len: 15; abundance: few; j_gene: TRBJ1-2; v_gene: TRBV7-2; CDR3aa: CASKQDRTFSYGYTF; CDR3nt: TGTGCCAGCAAGCAGGACAGGACCTTTTCCTATGGCTACACCTTC
d_gene: .; len: 11; abundance: once; j_gene: TRBJ1-5; v_gene: TRBV20-1; CDR3aa: CSAISTGPQHF; CDR3nt: TGCAGTGCGATAAGCACGGGGCCCCAGCATTTT
d_gene: TRBD1; len: 14; abundance: .; j_gene: TRBJ1-5; v_gene: TRBV6-6; CDR3aa: CASSPTGVGQPQHF; CDR3nt: TGTGCCAGCAGTCCGACAGGGGTGGGCCAGCCCCAGCATTTT
d_gene: .; len: 15; abundance: .; j_gene: TRBJ2-1; v_gene: TRBV7-2; CDR3aa: CASSLTRSSYNEQFF; CDR3nt: TGTGCCAGCAGCTTAACCAGGAGCTCCTACAATGAGCAGTTCTTC
d_gene: .; len: 16; abundance: .; j_gene: TRBJ2-2; v_gene: TRBV15; CDR3aa: CATSRDRSGNTGELFF; CDR3nt: TGTGCCACCAGCAGAGACCGATCAGGGAACACCGGGGAGCTGTTTTTT
d_gene: .; len: 11; abundance: .; j_gene: TRBJ2-5; v_gene: TRBV5-1; CDR3aa: CASRGQETQYF; CDR3nt: TGCGCCTCCCGTGGTCAGGAGACCCAGTACTTC
d_gene: TRBD1; len: 16; abundance: .; j_gene: TRBJ2-1; v_gene: TRBV7-9; CDR3aa: CASSISGTGRNGEQFF; CDR3nt: TGTGCCAGCAGCATCTCCGGGACAGGGAGGAATGGTGAGCAGTTCTTC
d_gene: .; len: 14; abundance: .; j_gene: TRBJ1-1; v_gene: TRBV29-1; CDR3aa: CSVGQGRMNTEAFF; CDR3nt: TGCAGCGTTGGTCAGGGACGCATGAACACTGAAGCCTTCTTT
d_gene: TRBD1; len: 16; abundance: .; j_gene: TRBJ1-5; v_gene: TRBV2; CDR3aa: CASSPPLDRGLQPQHF; CDR3nt: TGTGCCAGCAGTCCGCCCCTAGACAGGGGGTTACAGCCCCAGCATTTT
d_gene: .; len: 13; abundance: .; j_gene: TRBJ2-1; v_gene: TRBV6-1; CDR3aa: CASSPHSNRGQFF; CDR3nt: TGTGCCAGCAGTCCACACTCTAACCGGGGGCAGTTCTTC
d_gene: .; len: 15; abundance: .; j_gene: TRBJ1-6; v_gene: TRBV5-1; CDR3aa: CASSKEGAGNSPLHF; CDR3nt: TGCGCCAGCAGCAAGGAGGGAGCAGGTAATTCACCCCTCCACTTT
d_gene: .; len: 13; abundance: few; j_gene: TRBJ2-1; v_gene: TRBV29-1; CDR3aa: CSVEWGSYNEQFF; CDR3nt: TGCAGCGTTGAATGGGGCTCCTACAATGAGCAGTTCTTC
d_gene: TRBD1; len: 14; abundance: once; j_gene: TRBJ2-5; v_gene: TRBV15; CDR3aa: CATSSKTGVETQYF; CDR3nt: TGTGCCACCAGCAGTAAGACAGGGGTAGAGACCCAGTACTTC
d_gene: .; len: 11; abundance: .; j_gene: TRBJ2-1; v_gene: TRBV30; CDR3aa: CAWSVRNEQFF; CDR3nt: TGTGCCTGGAGTGTGAGGAATGAGCAGTTCTTC
d_gene: .; len: 13; abundance: many; j_gene: TRBJ2-1; v_gene: TRBV6-1; CDR3aa: CASSEVYGEAQFF; CDR3nt: TGTGCCAGCAGTGAAGTGTACGGAGAGGCGCAGTTCTTC
d_gene: TRBD2; len: 17; abundance: .; j_gene: TRBJ2-1; v_gene: TRBV5-6; CDR3aa: CASSRGTSGVLYNEQFF; CDR3nt: TGTGCCAGCAGCCGCGGGACTAGCGGGGTACTTTACAATGAGCAGTTCTTC
d_gene: TRBD1; len: 14; abundance: .; j_gene: TRBJ1-1; v_gene: TRBV29-1; CDR3aa: CSVEATGGRTEAFF; CDR3nt: TGCAGCGTTGAAGCCACAGGGGGCAGAACTGAAGCTTTCTTT
d_gene: .; len: 14; abundance: .; j_gene: TRBJ2-5; v_gene: TRBV5-1; CDR3aa: CASYDGRPSETQYF; CDR3nt: TGCGCCAGCTATGATGGCCGCCCTTCGGAGACCCAGTACTTC
d_gene: .; len: 11; abundance: .; j_gene: TRBJ2-7; v_gene: TRBV7-9; CDR3aa: CASSLWPEWDF; CDR3nt: TGTGCCAGCAGCTTATGGCCGGAGTGGGATTTC
d_gene: .; len: 16; abundance: .; j_gene: TRBJ2-3; v_gene: TRBV29-1; CDR3aa: CSVSKATGISTDTQYF; CDR3nt: TGCAGCGTCTCCAAAGCAACAGGAATCAGCACAGATACGCAGTATTTT
d_gene: TRBD1; len: 12; abundance: .; j_gene: TRBJ1-1; v_gene: TRBV29-1; CDR3aa: CSGRQGRAEAFF; CDR3nt: TGCAGCGGGAGACAGGGCCGGGCTGAAGCTTTCTTT